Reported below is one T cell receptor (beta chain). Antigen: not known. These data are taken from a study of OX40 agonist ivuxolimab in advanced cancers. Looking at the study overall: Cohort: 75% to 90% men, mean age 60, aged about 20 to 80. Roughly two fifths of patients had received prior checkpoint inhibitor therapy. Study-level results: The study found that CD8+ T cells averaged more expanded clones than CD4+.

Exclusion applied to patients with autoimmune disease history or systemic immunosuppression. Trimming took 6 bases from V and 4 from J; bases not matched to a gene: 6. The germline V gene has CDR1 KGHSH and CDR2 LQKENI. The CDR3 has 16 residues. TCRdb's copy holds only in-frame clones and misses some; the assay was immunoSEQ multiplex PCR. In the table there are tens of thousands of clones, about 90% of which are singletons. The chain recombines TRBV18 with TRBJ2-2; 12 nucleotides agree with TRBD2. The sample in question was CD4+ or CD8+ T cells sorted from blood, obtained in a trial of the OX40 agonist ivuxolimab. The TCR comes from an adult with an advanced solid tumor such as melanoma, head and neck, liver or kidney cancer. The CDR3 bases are TGTGCCAGCTCGCCGGGACTAGCGGGTGTCACCGGGGAGCTGTTTTTT. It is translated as CASSPGLAGVTGELFF.